The 26 T cell receptor beta chains below come from one sample, sequenced in a study of T cell responses to AZD1222 COVID-19 vaccine. Profiling relied on immunoSEQ multiplex PCR, and the TCRdb table lists in-frame clones only, not all of them. The profile shows approximately 130,000 clones, about 82% of them singletons. The sample consisted of peripheral blood, taken 28 days after the second dose of the MenACWY control vaccine. Receptors were obtained from an adult who received the MenACWY meningococcal vaccine as a control.

The chain has TRBV10-2 and TRBJ1-5, with 7 bases aligning to TRBD1. Per germline, CDR1 WSHSY and CDR2 SAAADI. This CDR3 contains 13 residues. V was pared by 8 bases and J by 5 bases, with 6 bases of the junction left unmatched. The CDR3 sequence: CASAGTDYQPQHF. In DNA, the CDR3 is TGCGCCAGCGCCGGGACAGATTATCAGCCCCAGCATTTT.

The chain is built from TRBV6-2 or TRBV6-3 and TRBJ1-1, with D unclear. This CDR3 is built from 11 residues. V lost 5 bases and J lost 10, with 11 bases in between. Looked up from germline, CDR1 is MNHEY and CDR2 is SVGEGT. As DNA, the CDR3 is TGTGCCAGCAGTAGACAACATGGAGCTTTCTTT. It is translated as CASSRQHGAFF.

The chain carries TRBV7-3 and TRBJ2-7, with a tentative D call TRBD2 (6 bases). This CDR3 contains 15 residues. V dropped 5 bases and J dropped 3 bases, with 17 bases sitting between them. The germline CDR1 and CDR2 sequences are SGHTA and FQGTGA. The CDR3 region has the DNA TGTGCCAGCAGCCCTAGTTGGGACTCAAACTACGAGCAGTACTTC. Its translation: CASSPSWDSNYEQYF.

This chain joins TRBV13 and TRBJ2-4; D is unresolved. The CDR3 is made up of 17 amino acids. Germline CDR1 PRHDT, CDR2 FYEKMQ (reference sequence). Trimming pared 6 bases from V and 3 bases from J, leaving 21 bases between. CDR3 in DNA: TGTGCCAGCAGTCAATCGGTCCTAACCCTAGGCAAAAACATTCAGTACTTC. Translating it yields CASSQSVLTLGKNIQYF.

CDR3: CASSYGLASSGNTIYF. The CDR3 DNA reads TGTGCCAGCAGCTACGGACTGGCGTCCTCTGGAAACACCATATATTTT. This chain joins TRBV5-4 and TRBJ1-3; D not certain. This CDR3 comprises 16 residues. Germline V gene lookup returns CDR1 SGHNT and CDR2 YYREEE (reference sequence). Trimming stripped 3 bases from V and 0 bases from J, with 13 bases between.

The CDR3 DNA reads TGTGCCAGCAGCTTAGAAGGCCTAACGGATACGCAGTATTTT. The encoded protein is CASSLEGLTDTQYF. The V call is TRBV7-9, the J call TRBJ2-3; no reliable D call. Germline values: CDR1 SEHNR, CDR2 FQNEAQ (reference sequence). Trimming pared 1 base from V and 6 bases from J, leaving 11 bases between. This CDR3 has 14 residues.

The chain links TRBV10-2 to TRBJ1-5; D gene ambiguous. The CDR3 runs 15 residues. The ends were cut back, 2 bases at V and 4 bases at J, with 12 bases in the middle. Germline V gene sequence: CDR1 WSHSY, CDR2 SAAADI. The CDR3 loop reads CASSEPVGTNQPQHF. CDR3 in DNA: TGCGCCAGCAGTGAGCCGGTCGGTACAAATCAGCCCCAGCATTTT.

This clone has just a few counts. The rearrangement joins TRBV12-5 to TRBJ2-1; the D is unclear. V lost 5 bases, J lost 9 bases, and 17 bases lay in between. The CDR3 runs 14 residues. Germline V gives CDR1 LGHNT, CDR2 FRNRAP. The CDR3 bases are TGTGCTAGTGGTCCCACCCTCGGGCCGTCTGAGCAGTTCTTC. Its translation: CASGPTLGPSEQFF.

The J gene is TRBJ2-3, the V gene TRBV5-1; 9 positions match TRBD2. This CDR3 comprises 18 residues. Germline values: CDR1 SGHRS, CDR2 YFSETQ. V shed 2 bases, J shed 0 bases, and the junction held 10 bases outside the gene matches. CDR3 region: CASSFGLATASSTDTQYF. In DNA, the CDR3 is TGCGCCAGCAGCTTTGGACTAGCGACGGCTTCTAGCACAGATACGCAGTATTTT. The full variable domain, its missing parts supplied by reference TRBV5-1 and TRBJ2-3, is KAGVTQTPRYLIKTRGQQVTLSCSPISGHRSVSWYQQTPGQGLQFLFEYFSETQRNKGNFPGRFSGRQFSNSRSEMNVSTLELGDSALYLCASSFGLATASSTDTQYFGPGTRLTVL.

The chain links TRBV3-1 (or the pseudogene TRBV3-2) to TRBJ2-2, with D hard to call. Looked up from germline, CDR1 is LGHDT and CDR2 is YNNKEL (reference sequence). This CDR3 contains 16 residues. The ends were cut back, 0 bases at V and 7 bases at J, with 15 bases in the middle. The CDR3 here is CASSQDSRPRLGELFF. CDR3 DNA: TGTGCCAGCAGCCAAGATTCGCGCCCAAGGCTCGGGGAGCTGTTTTTT.

The chain joins TRBV7-2 to TRBJ1-2; D is uncertain. CDR3 length: 13 residues. Trimming stripped 1 base from V and 8 bases from J, with 11 bases between. The germline V gene encodes CDR1 SGHTA and CDR2 FQGNSA. CDR3 DNA: TGTGCCAGCAGCTTAGAACGGGAGAGGGGCTACACCTTC. It translates to CASSLERERGYTF. Full variable domain (remainder filled in from reference TRBV7-2 and TRBJ1-2): GAGVSQSPSNKVTEKGKDVELRCDPISGHTALYWYRQSLGQGLEFLIYFQGNSAPDKSGLPSDRFSAERTGGSVSTLTIQRTQQEDSAVYLCASSLERERGYTFGSGTRLTVV.

Written as DNA, the CDR3 is TGTGCCAGCAGCTCGGGACAGGGAGTGGTCGGGGAGCTGTTTTTT. Amino acids: CASSSGQGVVGELFF. The chain employs TRBV7-9 and TRBJ2-2; 9 bases map to TRBD1. Germline V lookup: CDR1 SEHNR, CDR2 FQNEAQ (reference sequence). This CDR3 has 15 amino acids. V was pared by 4 bases and J by 7 bases, with 7 bases of the junction left unmatched.

This clone came up once. The chain combines TRBV10-3 with TRBJ1-3, with 7 bases that match TRBD1. The CDR3 consists of 15 residues. The V gene end was trimmed by 3 bases and the J gene end by 2 bases; junction bases not matched to a gene: 4. CDR1 and CDR2 (germline): ENHRY, SYGVKD. The CDR3 DNA sequence: TGTGCCATCAGTGAAAAGACAGGGACTGGAAACACCATATATTTT. Amino acid sequence: CAISEKTGTGNTIYF.

The V gene is TRBV5-4, the J gene TRBJ1-1, with D tentatively TRBD1 (5 bases). Germline CDR1 SGHNT, CDR2 YYREEE (reference sequence). This CDR3 contains 13 residues. V lost 0 bases and J lost 8, with 11 bases in between. CDR3 sequence (DNA): TGTGCCAGCAGCTTGGGGGGCCTTGGGGAAGCTTTCTTT. It is translated as CASSLGGLGEAFF.

This chain uses TRBV28 with TRBJ2-2; D is perhaps TRBD1 or TRBD2 (5 bases each). V lost 2 bases, J lost 4 bases, and 5 bases lay in between. Germline lookup yields CDR1 MDHEN and CDR2 SYDVKM. The CDR3 contains 13 residues. The CDR3 region is CASSLGGTGELFF. The CDR3 DNA follows: TGTGCCAGCAGTTTAGGGGGCACCGGGGAGCTGTTTTTT.

V and J are TRBV5-8 and TRBJ1-3; D is perhaps TRBD1 (5 bases). The CDR3 runs to 16 residues. The germline V gene has CDR1 SGHTS and CDR2 YDEGEE. Trimming took off 0 bases at V and 0 bases at J, with 10 bases between the two ends. CDR3 sequence (DNA): TGTGCCAGCAGCTTGGATCCGGGGCTCTCTGGAAACACCATATATTTT. This codes for CASSLDPGLSGNTIYF.

The chain is built from TRBV15 and TRBJ1-5, with TRBD1 as a possible D gene (6 bases). The CDR3 has 15 residues. The germline V gene encodes CDR1 LNHNV and CDR2 YYDKDF (reference sequence). V was cut by 5 bases and J by 11 bases, with 22 bases left in between. The CDR3 bases are TGTGCCACCAGCCCCCGAGGGGGGGGGATCTCGGCCCAGCATTTT. Protein sequence: CATSPRGGGISAQHF.

This clone was found a few times. The chain couples TRBV3-1 (or the pseudogene TRBV3-2) to TRBJ1-1, with D perhaps matching TRBD1 (6 bases). Germline V gene data show CDR1 as LGHDT and CDR2 as YNNKEL (reference sequence). V was trimmed by 5 bases and J by 4 bases, leaving 14 bases between them. The length of the CDR3 is 14 residues. The CDR3 bases are TGTGCCAGCAGCAACGGAGGGGGGATCACTGAAGCTTTCTTT. Translated, it gives CASSNGGGITEAFF.

The chain joins TRBV7-3 to TRBJ2-1; the match to TRBD2 covers 9 bases. The V gene end was trimmed by 5 bases and the J gene end by 7 bases; junction bases not matched to a gene: 9. The CDR3 runs to 15 residues. Germline V gives CDR1 SGHTA, CDR2 FQGTGA. CDR3 coding DNA: TGTGCCAGCAGCGACCCGGGTAGCGGGAGAAATGAGCAGTTCTTC. This gives the protein CASSDPGSGRNEQFF.

The chain is built from TRBV5-5 and TRBJ1-4; TRBD1 is a possible D gene (6 bases). CDR3 length: 16 residues. The germline V gene has CDR1 SGHKS and CDR2 YYEKEE (reference sequence). Trimming cost V 0 bases and J 8 bases, with 17 bases left between them. The chain's CDR3 is CASSLGWRGGVEKLFF. CDR3 nucleotide sequence: TGTGCCAGCAGCTTGGGTTGGCGAGGGGGAGTAGAAAAACTGTTTTTT.

V usage is TRBV7-2 and J usage is TRBJ1-3, with TRBD1 matching over 7 bases. CDR3 length equals 14 residues. Trimming took 3 bases from V and 4 from J; bases not matched to a gene: 3. The germline V gene encodes CDR1 SGHTA and CDR2 FQGNSA. The CDR3 region has the DNA TGTGCCAGCAGCTTGGGGACAGAGGGAAACACCATATATTTT. This sequence encodes CASSLGTEGNTIYF.

The V gene is TRBV11-2, the J gene TRBJ2-3; no clear D. Germline V gene data show CDR1 as SGHAT and CDR2 as FQNNGV. The ends were cut back, 5 bases at V and 6 bases at J, with 9 bases in the middle. The CDR3 loop spans 12 amino acids. This chain's CDR3 is CASSASLDTQYF. The CDR3 bases are TGTGCCAGCAGCGCCTCATTGGATACGCAGTATTTT.

V usage is TRBV28 and J usage is TRBJ1-1, with 9 bases aligning to TRBD1. From germline, CDR1 is MDHEN and CDR2 SYDVKM. The CDR3 is 14 amino acids. Trimming cost V 4 bases and J 8 bases; bases outside gene matches: 8. In nucleotides, the CDR3 is TGTGCCAGCAGTTCCGGGACAGGGAGCGACGAAGCTTTCTTT. This codes for CASSSGTGSDEAFF. Drawing the rest from reference TRBV28 and TRBJ1-1, the complete variable domain is DVKVTQSSRYLVKRTGEKVFLECVQDMDHENMFWYRQDPGLGLRLIYFSYDVKMKEKGDIPEGYSVSREKKERFSLILESASTNQTSMYLCASSSGTGSDEAFFGQGTRLTVV.

This chain links TRBV19 with TRBJ1-5; TRBD1 aligns across 7 bases. CDR3 length equals 14 residues. The V gene end was trimmed by 4 bases and the J gene end by 5 bases; junction bases not matched to a gene: 5. The germline V gene has CDR1 LNHDA and CDR2 SQIVND (reference sequence). CDR3 protein: CASSRQGDYQPQHF. The CDR3 nucleotides are TGTGCCAGTAGTAGGCAGGGGGATTATCAGCCCCAGCATTTT.

The chain links TRBV24-1 to TRBJ2-1, with TRBD2 matching 8 bases. With 11 bases clipped from V and 5 bases from J, the junction kept 16 bases outside the gene matches. From germline, CDR1 is KGHDR and CDR2 SFDVKD. CDR3 length: 16 residues. The CDR3 sequence: CAISRAGAPWDNEQFF. The DNA of the CDR3 is TGTGCCATATCACGAGCGGGGGCCCCCTGGGACAATGAGCAGTTCTTC.

This sequence joins TRBV28 and TRBJ1-6, with D unresolved. Germline CDR1 MDHEN, CDR2 SYDVKM. The V and J ends lost 6 bases and 0 bases respectively, with 15 bases between them. The CDR3 is 17 residues long. The CDR3 nucleotides are TGTGCCAGCAGCCAAACCCTGTCGAGCTCCTATAATTCACCCCTCCACTTT. Protein product: CASSQTLSSSYNSPLHF.